This TCR beta chain was documented in a study of blood T cell repertoires in COVID-19. The authors' processing: Reference gene primers were amplified, and this amplification served to estimate nucleated cell counts. The protocol was immunoSEQ multiplex PCR, while the TCRdb copy is restricted to in-frame clones and leaves out a portion. That table furnishes V, J and clone size, whereas the DNA furnished D and trimming. Counted here are under 300,000 clones, roughly 90% occurring once; the ten biggest clones make up 12%. The CDR3 extends over 14 amino acids. V gave up 3 bases and J gave up 5 bases, with 13 bases separating them. Germline V gives CDR1 KGHSH, CDR2 LQKENI. Seattle's cohort entered during active infection and was followed longitudinally.

This chain joins TRBV18 and TRBJ2-5; D perhaps matches TRBD1 (6 bases). Sequencing was done on a sample of peripheral blood. This receptor was obtained from a woman in her thirties with COVID-19, enrolled during active disease. CDR3 sequence reads: CASSPQGLAETQYF. The CDR3 nucleotides read TGTGCCAGCTCACCTCAGGGGCTAGCCGAGACCCAGTACTTC.